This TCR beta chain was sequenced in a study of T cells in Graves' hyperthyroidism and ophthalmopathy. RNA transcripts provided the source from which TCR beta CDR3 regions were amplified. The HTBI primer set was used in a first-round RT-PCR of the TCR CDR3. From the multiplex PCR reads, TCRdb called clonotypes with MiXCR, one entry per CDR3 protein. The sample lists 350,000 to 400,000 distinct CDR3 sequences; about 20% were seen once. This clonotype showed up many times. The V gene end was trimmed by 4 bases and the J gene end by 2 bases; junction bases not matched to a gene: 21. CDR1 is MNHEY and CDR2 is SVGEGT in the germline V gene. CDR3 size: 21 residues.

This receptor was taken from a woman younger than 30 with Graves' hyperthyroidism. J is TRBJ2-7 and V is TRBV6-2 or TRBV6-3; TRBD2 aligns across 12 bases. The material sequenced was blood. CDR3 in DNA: TGTGCCAGCAGTTCGCAAACCCCCGCGGCTAGCGGGAGGGTCGGGACCTACGAGCAGTACTTC. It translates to CASSSQTPAASGRVGTYEQYF.